This is a list of T cell receptor beta chains from one sample in a study of T cell responses to AZD1222 COVID-19 vaccine. This table comes from immunoSEQ multiplex PCR, and its TCRdb copy is limited to in-frame clones, with some not included. Of about 160,000 clones in the sample, under 95% are singletons; the top ten hold just over 5%. Sequencing was performed on peripheral blood, taken 28 days after the second AZD1222 dose. These receptors originate from an adult who received the AZD1222 COVID-19 vaccine. Both conserved end residues are part of each CDR3. The order of the fields is clone size, J gene, D gene, V gene, CDR3 protein, CDR3 DNA. D genes are given only for firm matches. The size entry is marked missing in some rows and otherwise reads once, few, many or a size class.

once	TRBJ1-2	.	TRBV15	CATSAAYGYTF	TGTGCCACCAGCGCAGCCTATGGCTACACCTTC
.	TRBJ2-1	.	TRBV19	CASSPRGSGSSYNEQFF	TGTGCCAGTAGTCCCCGGGGTAGCGGTAGCTCCTACAATGAGCAGTTCTTC
.	TRBJ1-1	TRBD1	TRBV7-9	CASSPGQGNTEAFF	TGTGCCAGCAGTCCGGGACAGGGTAACACTGAAGCTTTCTTT
.	TRBJ2-2	TRBD1	TRBV5-1	CASSPLGGTGGIGELFF	TGCGCCAGCAGCCCCCTGGGCGGGACAGGGGGAATCGGGGAGCTGTTTTTT
.	TRBJ2-1	TRBD1	TRBV4-1	CASSQEQGAFGYNEQFF	TGCGCCAGCAGCCAAGAACAGGGGGCCTTTGGCTACAATGAGCAGTTCTTC
.	TRBJ2-7	.	TRBV12-3/TRBV12-4	CASSLAPFYEQYF	TGTGCCAGCAGTTTAGCCCCGTTCTACGAGCAGTACTTC
.	TRBJ2-3	TRBD2	TRBV28	CASSFLVASGTSTDTQYF	TGTGCCAGCAGTTTTTTGGTAGCTAGCGGGACTAGCACAGATACGCAGTATTTT
.	TRBJ1-2	.	TRBV2	CASSGQINYGYTF	TGTGCCAGCAGTGGACAGATTAACTATGGCTACACCTTC
.	TRBJ2-2	TRBD2	TRBV2	CASSDRLAGFNTGELFF	TGTGCCAGCAGTGACCGACTAGCGGGGTTTAACACCGGGGAGCTGTTTTTT
once	TRBJ1-5	TRBD1	TRBV18	CASSRRGGGASQPQHF	TGTGCCAGCTCCCGCCGGGGAGGGGGCGCGAGTCAGCCCCAGCATTTT
.	TRBJ1-1	.	TRBV6-2/TRBV6-3	CASSHAPGQRNTEAFF	TGTGCCAGCAGTCACGCCCCGGGGCAGCGGAACACTGAAGCTTTCTTT
once	TRBJ1-5	.	TRBV28	CASRGQGIQPQHF	TGTGCCAGCCGGGGGCAGGGGATCCAGCCCCAGCATTTT
.	TRBJ1-2	TRBD1	TRBV6-1	CASSERGTAPGYTF	TGTGCCAGCAGTGAACGGGGGACAGCACCTGGCTACACCTTC
few	TRBJ2-1	TRBD2	TRBV7-9	CASSPGTSGGRNNEQFF	TGTGCCAGCAGCCCGGGGACTAGCGGGGGGAGGAACAATGAGCAGTTCTTC
.	TRBJ1-4	.	TRBV19	CASSIDPPDEKLFF	TGTGCCAGTAGTATAGACCCCCCGGATGAAAAACTGTTTTTT